This T cell receptor beta chain came from a study of T cell repertoires in cytomegalovirus infection. This clonotype was detected a few times. V shed 1 base and J shed 9 bases, with 25 bases lying between them. The CDR3 sequence is 17 residues long. Germline CDR1 reads GTSNPN; CDR2 reads SVGIG (reference sequence). TCRdb reprocessed the reads with MiXCR, giving one entry per CDR3 protein. The sample includes around 450,000 distinct CDR3 sequences, 11% seen only once; the top ten take roughly 10%. This clonotype originated in a human donor in good health (CMV status not recorded). Some clones in this sample may be carry-over from other donors' samples. The source material was PBMCs. The rearrangement uses TRBV30 and TRBJ2-1; D is perhaps TRBD1 (7 bases). DNA for the CDR3: TGTGCCTGGAGTGGTGCCGGAGCGTCGGAGGGGGCTGGTGAGCAGTTCTTC. Translating gives CAWSGAGASEGAGEQFF. Full variable domain (outside the CDR3, taken from reference TRBV30 and TRBJ2-1): SQTIHQWPATLVQPVGSPLSLECTVEGTSNPNLYWYRQAAGRGLQLLFYSVGIGQISSEVPQNLSASRPQDRQFILSSKKLLLSDSGFYLCAWSGAGASEGAGEQFFGPGTRLTVL.